The clone carrying this T cell receptor beta chain has just a few counts. This sample stems from a study of memory CD4+ T cells and cytomegalovirus serostatus. As processed by the authors: Out-of-frame sequences were removed, leaving roughly 2,200,000 distinct TCRbeta sequences. This table comes from immunoSEQ multiplex PCR, and its TCRdb copy is limited to in-frame clones, with some not included. That table furnishes V, J and clone size, whereas the DNA furnished D and trimming. The table lists 50,000 to 65,000 clones, 77% of them singletons, with around 0.81% in the top ten. Per the germline V gene, CDR1 is SQVTM and CDR2 is ANQGSEA. The V gene end was trimmed by 6 bases and the J gene end by 6 bases; junction bases not matched to a gene: 7. This CDR3 is built from 13 residues. The sort gate was single viable CD3+CD4+CD8-CD45RO+ cells for memory CD4+ T cells.

This sequence joins TRBV29-1 and TRBJ1-1; 10 bases match TRBD1. Sequenced: memory CD4+ T cells from blood. This sequence was found in an adult in good health and CMV-seronegative. The CDR3 DNA sequence: TGCAGCGTGGGGACAGGGGAGGCGGCTGAAGCTTTCTTT. Translating it yields CSVGTGEAAEAFF.